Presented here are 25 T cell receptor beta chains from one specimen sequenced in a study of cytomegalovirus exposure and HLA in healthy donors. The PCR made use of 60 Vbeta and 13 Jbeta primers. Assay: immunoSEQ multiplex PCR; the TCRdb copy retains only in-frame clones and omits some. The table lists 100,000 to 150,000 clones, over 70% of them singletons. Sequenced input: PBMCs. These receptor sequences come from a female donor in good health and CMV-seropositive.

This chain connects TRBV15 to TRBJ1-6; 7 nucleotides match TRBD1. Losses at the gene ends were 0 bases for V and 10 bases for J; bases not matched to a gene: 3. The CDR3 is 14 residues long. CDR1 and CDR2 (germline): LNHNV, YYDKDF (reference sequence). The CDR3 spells CATSRDTGVSPLHF. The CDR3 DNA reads TGTGCCACCAGCAGAGACACAGGGGTATCACCCCTCCACTTT. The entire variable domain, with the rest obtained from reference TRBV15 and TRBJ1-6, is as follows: DAMVIQNPRYQVTQFGKPVTLSCSQTLNHNVMYWYQQKSSQAPKLLFHYYDKDFNNEADTPDNFQSRRPNTSFCFLDIRSPGLGDTAMYLCATSRDTGVSPLHFGNGTRLTVT.

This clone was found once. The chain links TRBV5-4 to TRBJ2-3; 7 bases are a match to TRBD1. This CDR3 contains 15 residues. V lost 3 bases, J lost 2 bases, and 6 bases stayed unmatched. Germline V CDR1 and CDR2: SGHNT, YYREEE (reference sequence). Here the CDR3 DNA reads TGTGCCAGCAGCTCGCCGGGACAGATCACAGATACGCAGTATTTT. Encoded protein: CASSSPGQITDTQYF.

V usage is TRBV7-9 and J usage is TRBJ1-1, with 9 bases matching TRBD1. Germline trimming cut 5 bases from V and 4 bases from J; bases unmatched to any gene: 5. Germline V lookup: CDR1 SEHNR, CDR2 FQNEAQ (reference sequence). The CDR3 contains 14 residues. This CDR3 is CASSPQTGGTEAFF. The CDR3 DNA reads TGTGCCAGCAGCCCACAGACAGGGGGCACTGAAGCTTTCTTT. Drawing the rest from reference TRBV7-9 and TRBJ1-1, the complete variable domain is DTGVSQNPRHKITKRGQNVTFRCDPISEHNRLYWYRQTLGQGPEFLTYFQNEAQLEKSRLLSDRFSAERPKGSFSTLEIQRTEQGDSAMYLCASSPQTGGTEAFFGQGTRLTVV.

In nucleotides, the CDR3 is TGTGCCAGCAGCCAAGATGTGACTAGCGGGGTCACAGATACGCAGTATTTT. Translating it yields CASSQDVTSGVTDTQYF. V usage is TRBV14 and J usage is TRBJ2-3; TRBD2 matches at 11 bases. CDR1 and CDR2 (germline): SGHDN, FVKESK. V trimming: 0 bases; J trimming: 2 bases; junction bases outside the gene matches: 4. The CDR3 is made up of 17 amino acids.

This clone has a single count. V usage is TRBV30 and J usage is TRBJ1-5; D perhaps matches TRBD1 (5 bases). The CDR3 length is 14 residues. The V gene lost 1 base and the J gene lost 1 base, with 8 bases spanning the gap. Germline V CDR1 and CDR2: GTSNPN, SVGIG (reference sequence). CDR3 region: CAWSAGESNQPQHF. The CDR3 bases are TGTGCCTGGAGTGCGGGGGAAAGCAATCAGCCCCAGCATTTT.

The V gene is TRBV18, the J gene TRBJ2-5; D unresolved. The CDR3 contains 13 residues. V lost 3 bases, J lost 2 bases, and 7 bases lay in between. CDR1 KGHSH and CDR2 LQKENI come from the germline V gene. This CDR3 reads CASSPGLQETQYF. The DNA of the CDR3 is TGTGCCAGCTCACCGGGCTTGCAAGAGACCCAGTACTTC. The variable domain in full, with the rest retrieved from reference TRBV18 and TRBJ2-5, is NAGVMQNPRHLVRRRGQEARLRCSPMKGHSHVYWYRQLPEEGLKFMVYLQKENIIDESGMPKERFSAEFPKEGPSILRIQQVVRGDSAAYFCASSPGLQETQYFGPGTRLLVL.

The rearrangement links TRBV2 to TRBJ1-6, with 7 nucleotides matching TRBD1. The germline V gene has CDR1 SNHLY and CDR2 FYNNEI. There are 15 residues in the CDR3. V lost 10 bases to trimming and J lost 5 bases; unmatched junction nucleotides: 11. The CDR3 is CATLGTGQDNSPLHF. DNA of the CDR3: TGTGCCACCTTGGGCACCGGACAGGATAATTCACCCCTCCACTTT.

CDR3 protein: CASQTAGNYGYTF. For the CDR3, the DNA is TGTGCCAGCCAGACCGCAGGAAACTATGGCTACACCTTC. The chain joins TRBV19 to TRBJ1-2; D is ambiguous. This CDR3 is built from 13 residues. V gave up 9 bases and J gave up 2 bases, with 13 bases separating them. The germline gives CDR1 LNHDA, CDR2 SQIVND (reference sequence). The variable domain in full, with the rest retrieved from reference TRBV19 and TRBJ1-2, is DGGITQSPKYLFRKEGQNVTLSCEQNLNHDAMYWYRQDPGQGLRLIYYSQIVNDFQKGDIAEGYSVSREKKESFPLTVTSAQKNPTAFYLCASQTAGNYGYTFGSGTRLTVV.

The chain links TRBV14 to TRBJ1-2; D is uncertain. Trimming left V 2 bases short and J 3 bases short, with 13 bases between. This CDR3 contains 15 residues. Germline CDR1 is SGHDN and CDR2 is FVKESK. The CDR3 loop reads CASSQMAGGDYGYTF. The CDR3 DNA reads TGTGCCAGCAGCCAAATGGCGGGTGGGGACTATGGCTACACCTTC.

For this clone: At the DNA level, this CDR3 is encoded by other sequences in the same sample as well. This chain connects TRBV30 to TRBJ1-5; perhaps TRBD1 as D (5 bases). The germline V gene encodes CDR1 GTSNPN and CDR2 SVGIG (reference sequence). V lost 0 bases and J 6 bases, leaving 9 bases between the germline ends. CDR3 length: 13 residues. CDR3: CAWSVGGGQPQHF. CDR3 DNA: TGTGCCTGGAGTGTCGGGGGGGGTCAGCCCCAGCATTTT.

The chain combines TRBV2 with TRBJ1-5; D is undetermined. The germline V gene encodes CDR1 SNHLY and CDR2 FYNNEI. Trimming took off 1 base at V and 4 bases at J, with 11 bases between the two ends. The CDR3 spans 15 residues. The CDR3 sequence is CASSEGAGRNQPQHF. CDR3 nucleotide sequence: TGTGCCAGCAGTGAAGGGGCAGGCCGTAATCAGCCCCAGCATTTT.

In DNA form, the CDR3 reads TGTGCCAGCAGTGAAGTAGGGGGGGGCGATCAGCCCCAGCATTTT. As protein: CASSEVGGGDQPQHF. The V call is TRBV6-1, the J call TRBJ1-5; maybe TRBD1 (6 bases). The germline gives CDR1 MNHNS, CDR2 SASEGT. The CDR3 spans 15 residues. Deletions cut 1 base from V and 5 bases from J, with 12 bases between.

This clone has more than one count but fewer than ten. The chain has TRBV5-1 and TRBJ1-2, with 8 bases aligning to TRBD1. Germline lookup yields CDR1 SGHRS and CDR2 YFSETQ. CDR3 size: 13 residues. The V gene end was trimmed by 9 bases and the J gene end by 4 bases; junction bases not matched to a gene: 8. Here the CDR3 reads CAISKTGAYGYTF. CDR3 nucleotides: TGCGCCATCTCCAAGACAGGGGCCTATGGCTACACCTTC.

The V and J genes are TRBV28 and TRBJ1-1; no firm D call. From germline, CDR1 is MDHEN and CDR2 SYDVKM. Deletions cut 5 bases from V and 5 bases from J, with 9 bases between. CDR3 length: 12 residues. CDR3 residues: CASSPSGTEAFF. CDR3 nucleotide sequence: TGTGCCAGCAGTCCGTCGGGTACTGAAGCTTTCTTT. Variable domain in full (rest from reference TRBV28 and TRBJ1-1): DVKVTQSSRYLVKRTGEKVFLECVQDMDHENMFWYRQDPGLGLRLIYFSYDVKMKEKGDIPEGYSVSREKKERFSLILESASTNQTSMYLCASSPSGTEAFFGQGTRLTVV.

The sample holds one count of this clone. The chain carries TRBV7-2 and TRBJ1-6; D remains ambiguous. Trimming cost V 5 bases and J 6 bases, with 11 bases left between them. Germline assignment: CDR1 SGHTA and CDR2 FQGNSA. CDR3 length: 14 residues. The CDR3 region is CASSSKHANSPLHF. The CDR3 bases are TGTGCCAGCAGCAGCAAGCACGCTAATTCACCCCTCCACTTT.

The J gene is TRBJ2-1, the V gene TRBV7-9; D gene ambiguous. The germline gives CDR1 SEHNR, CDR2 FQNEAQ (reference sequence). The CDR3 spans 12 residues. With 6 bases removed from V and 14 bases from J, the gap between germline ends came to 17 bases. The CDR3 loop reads CASSPTSGVEFF. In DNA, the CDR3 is TGTGCCAGCAGTCCTACTTCCGGTGTAGAGTTCTTC.

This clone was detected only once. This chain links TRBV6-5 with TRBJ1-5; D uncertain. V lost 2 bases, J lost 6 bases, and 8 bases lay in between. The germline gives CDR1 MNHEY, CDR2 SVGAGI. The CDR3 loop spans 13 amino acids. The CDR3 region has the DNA TGTGCCAGCAGTTACACGAGGAGTCAGCCCCAGCATTTT. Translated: CASSYTRSQPQHF.

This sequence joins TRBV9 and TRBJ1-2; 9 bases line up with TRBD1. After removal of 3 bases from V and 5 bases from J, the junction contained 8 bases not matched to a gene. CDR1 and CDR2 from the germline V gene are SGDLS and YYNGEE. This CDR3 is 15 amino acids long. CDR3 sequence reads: CASSATADRGYGYTF. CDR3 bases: TGTGCCAGCAGCGCAACCGCCGACAGGGGGTATGGCTACACCTTC.

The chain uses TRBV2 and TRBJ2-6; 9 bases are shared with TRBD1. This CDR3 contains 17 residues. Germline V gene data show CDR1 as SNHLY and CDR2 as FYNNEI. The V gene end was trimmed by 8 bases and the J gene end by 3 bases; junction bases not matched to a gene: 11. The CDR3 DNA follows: TGTGCCAGCTCGATCCTTCACAGGGGGCTTGGGGCCAACGTCCTGACTTTC. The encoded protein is CASSILHRGLGANVLTF.

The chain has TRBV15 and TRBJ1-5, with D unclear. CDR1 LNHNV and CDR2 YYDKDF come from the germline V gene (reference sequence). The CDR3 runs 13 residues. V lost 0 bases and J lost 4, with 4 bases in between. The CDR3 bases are TGTGCCACCAGCAGAGACAGGAATCAGCCCCAGCATTTT. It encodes CATSRDRNQPQHF.

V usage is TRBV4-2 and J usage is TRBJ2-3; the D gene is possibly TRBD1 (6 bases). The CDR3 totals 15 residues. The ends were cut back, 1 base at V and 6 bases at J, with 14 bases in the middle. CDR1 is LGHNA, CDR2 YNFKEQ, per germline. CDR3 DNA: TGTGCCAGCAGCCAAGGAACAGGGCCATTCGATACGCAGTATTTT. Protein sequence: CASSQGTGPFDTQYF.

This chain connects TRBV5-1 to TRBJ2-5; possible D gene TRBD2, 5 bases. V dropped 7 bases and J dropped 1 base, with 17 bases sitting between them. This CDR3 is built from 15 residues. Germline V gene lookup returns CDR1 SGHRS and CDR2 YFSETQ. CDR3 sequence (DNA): TGCGCCAGCCGCTCCTCGGGGAGCAGCCAAGAGACCCAGTACTTC. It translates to CASRSSGSSQETQYF.

In DNA, the CDR3 is TGTGCCAGCAGCTTAACTGGCGGGGGTGCTTACGAGCAGTACTTC. It translates to CASSLTGGGAYEQYF. The rearrangement links TRBV13 to TRBJ2-7, with 7 nucleotides matching TRBD2. The CDR3 length is 15 residues. The J segment lost 4 bases and the V segment lost 2 bases, leaving 8 bases of the junction unmatched. Germline-derived CDR1 and CDR2 are PRHDT and FYEKMQ (reference sequence).

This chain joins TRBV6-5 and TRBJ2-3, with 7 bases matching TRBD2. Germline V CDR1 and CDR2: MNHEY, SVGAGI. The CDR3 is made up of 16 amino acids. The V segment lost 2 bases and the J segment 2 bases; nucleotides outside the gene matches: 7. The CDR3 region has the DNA TGTGCCAGCAGTTACGGGCTAGCGGCCTCCACAGATACGCAGTATTTT. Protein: CASSYGLAASTDTQYF.

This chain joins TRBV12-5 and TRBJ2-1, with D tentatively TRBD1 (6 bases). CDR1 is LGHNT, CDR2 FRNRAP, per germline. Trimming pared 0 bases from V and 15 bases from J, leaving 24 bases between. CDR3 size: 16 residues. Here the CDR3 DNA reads TGTGCTAGTGGTTTGGTACCGCCCCCCCTCAGGGGTGAACGGTTCTTC. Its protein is CASGLVPPPLRGERFF.